The clone carrying this T cell receptor (beta chain) was seen a single time. Germline lookup yields CDR1 SGHVS and CDR2 FQNEAQ. Trimming removed 2 bases at V and 6 bases at J, with 25 bases between. CDR3 length: 18 residues. This specimen belongs to a study of blood T cell repertoires in COVID-19. Study-level information: Acute and convalescent COVID-19 samples came from the United States, Italy and Spain. PBMCs, B-cell-depleted T cells, or T cells were the source of the cDNA or gDNA that made up the material.

As processed by the authors: Nucleated cell number was recorded as an estimate derived from reference gene primer amplification. The assay was immunoSEQ multiplex PCR, and TCRdb's table has in-frame clones only and misses some. Clone size and V and J calls were adopted from that table, with D and trimming inferred from the DNA. Among under 200,000 clones listed, roughly 86% were seen once. Sequencing used peripheral blood. The sequence was collected from a man between 70 and 80 years old with acute or convalescent COVID-19. V gene TRBV7-8 combines with J gene TRBJ1-2; perhaps TRBD1 as D (5 bases). The CDR3 loop reads CASSLPGGGGSSTNGYTF. The CDR3 bases are TGTGCCAGCAGCTTACCGGGGGGGGGAGGCAGCTCCACCAATGGCTACACCTTC. The full variable domain, completed using reference TRBV7-8 and TRBJ1-2, is GAGVSQSPRYKVAKRGQDVALRCDPISGHVSLFWYQQALGQGPEFLTYFQNEAQLDKSGLPSDRFFAERPEGSVSTLKIQRTQQEDSAVYLCASSLPGGGGSSTNGYTFGSGTRLTVV.